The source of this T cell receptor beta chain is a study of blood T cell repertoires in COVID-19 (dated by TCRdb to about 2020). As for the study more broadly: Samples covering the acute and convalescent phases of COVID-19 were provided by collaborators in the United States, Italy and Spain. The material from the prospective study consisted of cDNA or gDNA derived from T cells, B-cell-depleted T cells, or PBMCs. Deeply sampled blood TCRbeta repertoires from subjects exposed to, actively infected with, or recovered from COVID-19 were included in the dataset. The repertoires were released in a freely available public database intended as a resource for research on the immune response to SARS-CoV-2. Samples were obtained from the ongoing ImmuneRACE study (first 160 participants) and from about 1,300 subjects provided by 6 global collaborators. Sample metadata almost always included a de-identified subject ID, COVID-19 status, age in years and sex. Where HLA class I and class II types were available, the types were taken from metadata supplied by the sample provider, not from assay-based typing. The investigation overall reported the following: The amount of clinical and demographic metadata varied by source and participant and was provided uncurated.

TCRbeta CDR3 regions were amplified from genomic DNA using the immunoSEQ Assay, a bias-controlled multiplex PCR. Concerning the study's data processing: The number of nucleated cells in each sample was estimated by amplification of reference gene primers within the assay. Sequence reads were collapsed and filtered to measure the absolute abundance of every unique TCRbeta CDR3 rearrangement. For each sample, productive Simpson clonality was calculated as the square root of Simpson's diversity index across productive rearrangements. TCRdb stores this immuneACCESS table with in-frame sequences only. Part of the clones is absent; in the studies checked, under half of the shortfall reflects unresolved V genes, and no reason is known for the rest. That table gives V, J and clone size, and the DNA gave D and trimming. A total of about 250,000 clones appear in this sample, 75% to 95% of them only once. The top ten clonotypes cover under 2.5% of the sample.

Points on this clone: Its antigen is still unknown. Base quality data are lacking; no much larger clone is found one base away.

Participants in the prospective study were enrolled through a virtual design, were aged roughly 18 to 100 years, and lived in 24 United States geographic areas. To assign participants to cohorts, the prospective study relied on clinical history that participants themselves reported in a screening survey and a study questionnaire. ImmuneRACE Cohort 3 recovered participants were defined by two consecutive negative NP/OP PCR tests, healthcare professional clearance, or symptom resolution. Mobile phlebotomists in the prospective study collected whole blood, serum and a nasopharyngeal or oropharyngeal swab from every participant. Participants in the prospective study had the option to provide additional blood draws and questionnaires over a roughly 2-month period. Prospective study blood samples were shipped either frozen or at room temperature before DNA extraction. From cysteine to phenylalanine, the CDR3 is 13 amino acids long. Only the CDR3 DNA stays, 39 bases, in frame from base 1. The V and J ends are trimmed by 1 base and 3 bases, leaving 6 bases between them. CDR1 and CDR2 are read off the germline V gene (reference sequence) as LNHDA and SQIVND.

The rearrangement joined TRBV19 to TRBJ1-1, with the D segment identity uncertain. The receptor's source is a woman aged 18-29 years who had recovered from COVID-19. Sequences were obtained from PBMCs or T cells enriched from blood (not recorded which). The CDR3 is CASSIASYTEAFF. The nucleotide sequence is TGTGCCAGTAGTATAGCCAGTTACACTGAAGCTTTCTTT.